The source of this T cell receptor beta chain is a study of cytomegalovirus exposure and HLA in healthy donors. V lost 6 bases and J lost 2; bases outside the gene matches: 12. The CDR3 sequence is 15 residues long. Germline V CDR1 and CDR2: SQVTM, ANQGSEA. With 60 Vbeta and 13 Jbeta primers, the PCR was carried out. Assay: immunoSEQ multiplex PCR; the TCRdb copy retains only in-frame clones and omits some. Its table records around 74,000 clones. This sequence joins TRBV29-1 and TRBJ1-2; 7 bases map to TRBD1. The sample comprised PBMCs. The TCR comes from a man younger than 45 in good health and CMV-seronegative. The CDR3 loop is CSVKGALAGNYGYTF. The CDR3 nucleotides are TGCAGCGTCAAGGGGGCCTTGGCAGGGAACTATGGCTACACCTTC.